This passage covers 14 T cell receptor beta chains from one sample sequenced in a study of breast tumors, draining lymph nodes, adjacent tissues. TCRdb re-called the multiplex PCR reads with MiXCR, one entry per CDR3 protein. The profile shows 15,000 to 17,000 distinct CDR3 sequences, around half of them singletons. Sequencing used tumor-adjacent breast tissue. The receptors were sampled from a female donor with breast cancer. Some clones in this sample may be carry-over from other donors' samples.

This clonotype appeared many times. The chain recombines TRBV6-2 or TRBV6-3 with TRBJ2-2; D unresolved. The germline V gene encodes CDR1 MNHEY and CDR2 SVGEGT. V lost 8 bases and J lost 10, with 11 bases in between. The CDR3 is 11 residues long. CDR3 in amino acids: CASRAQEELFF. The CDR3 DNA reads TGTGCCAGCCGAGCGCAGGAGGAGCTGTTTTTT.

The chain combines TRBV11-3 with TRBJ1-2, with 10 bases identical to TRBD1. The length of the CDR3 is 14 residues. The germline CDR1 and CDR2 sequences are SGHNT and YENEEA. J gave up 5 bases and V 5 bases, and 5 bases lay outside the gene matches. The CDR3 loop reads CASSHPGQGYGYTF. The CDR3 nucleotides are TGTGCCAGCAGCCATCCGGGACAGGGGTATGGCTACACCTTC. Variable domain in full (rest from reference TRBV11-3 and TRBJ1-2): EAGVVQSPRYKIIEKKQPVAFWCNPISGHNTLYWYLQNLGQGPELLIRYENEEAVDDSQLPKDRFSAERLKGVDSTLKIQPAELGDSAVYLCASSHPGQGYGYTFGSGTRLTVV.

This clonotype appeared many times. Just one base apart from a much larger clone, this may be a read error. The chain has TRBV11-1 and TRBJ1-6; tentative D call: TRBD1 (5 bases). This CDR3 is built from 14 residues. Per the germline V gene, CDR1 is SGHAT and CDR2 is FQDESV (reference sequence). The ends were cut back, 2 bases at V and 10 bases at J, with 12 bases in the middle. As DNA, the CDR3 is TGTGCCAGCAGCTTACGGGGGAAGCCCTCACCCCTCCACTTT. Translating it yields CASSLRGKPSPLHF.

This clonotype occurred many times. The chain uses TRBV18 and TRBJ1-2, with TRBD1 matching 8 bases. Germline CDR1 is KGHSH and CDR2 is LQKENI. This CDR3 spans 15 amino acids. After removal of 1 base from V and 5 bases from J, the junction contained 6 bases not matched to a gene. The chain's CDR3 is CASSPLDRGSYGYTF. The CDR3 region has the DNA TGTGCCAGCTCACCACTCGACAGGGGTTCTTATGGCTACACCTTC.

To note about this clonotype: The junction and the germline gene differ at one end; a read error may be behind it. The rearrangement links TRBV5-1 to TRBJ2-2, with a tentative D call TRBD2 (5 bases). CDR1 and CDR2 (germline): SGHRS, YFSETQ. This CDR3 region has 13 residues. Here the CDR3 DNA reads TGCGCCAGCAGCTTATGTATCACCGGGGAGCTGCTTTTT. The encoded protein is CASSLCITGELLF.

The chain uses TRBV24-1 and TRBJ2-7; 9 bases are a match to TRBD2. The CDR3 is 15 residues long. Germline V gives CDR1 KGHDR, CDR2 SFDVKD. V dropped 3 bases and J dropped 5; count of bases not matched to a gene: 7. The CDR3 sequence is CATSDPSGRSNEQYF. The CDR3 DNA reads as TGTGCCACCAGTGATCCAAGCGGGAGGTCCAACGAGCAGTACTTC.

By proportion, this clonotype is medium-sized. The gene calls are TRBV5-1 and TRBJ1-6; 8 bases fit TRBD1. Trimming at V came to 5 bases and at J to 0 bases, leaving 4 bases not matched to a gene. Germline V CDR1 and CDR2: SGHRS, YFSETQ. The CDR3 extends over 16 amino acids. The CDR3 loop reads CASSTGQGSYNSPLHF. DNA for the CDR3: TGCGCCAGCAGTACCGGACAGGGCTCCTATAATTCACCCCTCCACTTT. The full variable domain, its missing parts supplied by reference TRBV5-1 and TRBJ1-6, is KAGVTQTPRYLIKTRGQQVTLSCSPISGHRSVSWYQQTPGQGLQFLFEYFSETQRNKGNFPGRFSGRQFSNSRSEMNVSTLELGDSALYLCASSTGQGSYNSPLHFGNGTRLTVT.

V and J are TRBV5-1 and TRBJ2-7; 10 bases align to TRBD1. This CDR3 is 14 amino acids long. V dropped 0 bases and J dropped 5; count of bases not matched to a gene: 2. Per germline, CDR1 SGHRS and CDR2 YFSETQ. The CDR3 sequence is CASSLAGQGNEQYF. The CDR3 nucleotides read TGCGCCAGCAGCTTGGCGGGACAGGGGAACGAGCAGTACTTC.

The CDR3 here is CASSLGQGNYGYTF. The DNA for the CDR3 is TGCGCCAGCAGCCTGGGACAGGGTAACTATGGCTACACCTTC. The chain couples TRBV5-1 to TRBJ1-2; 9 nucleotides line up with TRBD1. V was clipped by 4 bases and J by 1 base; unmatched bases: 2. CDR1 and CDR2 from the germline V gene are SGHRS and YFSETQ. This CDR3 comprises 14 residues.

This clonotype was detected only a few times. V usage is TRBV20-1 and J usage is TRBJ2-7; 8 bases are a match to TRBD1. The CDR3 is made up of 13 amino acids. J lost 0 bases, V lost 5 bases, and 3 bases had no gene match. Germline-derived CDR1 and CDR2 are DFQATT and SNEGSKA (reference sequence). For the CDR3, the DNA is TGCAGTGCTTGGACAGGGAGCTCCTACGAGCAGTACTTC. It translates to CSAWTGSSYEQYF.

Many counts were recorded for this clonotype. A much larger clonotype is one base distant, so this may be a read error. The rearrangement uses TRBV4-3 and TRBJ2-7; D is uncertain. Between the trimmed V and J ends, which lost 2 bases and 6 bases, there was a span of 14 bases. This CDR3 has 14 amino acids. Germline CDR1 and CDR2: LGHNA and YSLEER. The CDR3 spells CASSQNMGRREQYF. CDR3 coding DNA: TGCGCCAGCAGCCAAAATATGGGCCGTCGCGAGCAGTACTTC.

The chain uses TRBV9 and TRBJ2-3; 11 positions agree with TRBD2. Germline V gives CDR1 SGDLS, CDR2 YYNGEE. Trimming at V came to 3 bases and at J to 2 bases, leaving 5 bases not matched to a gene. The CDR3 totals 16 residues. The CDR3 region is CASSGGTSGPTDTQYF. DNA for the CDR3: TGTGCCAGCAGCGGTGGGACTAGCGGACCCACAGATACGCAGTATTTT.

The chain is built from TRBV20-1 and TRBJ2-7, with D maybe TRBD2 (5 bases). The CDR3 length is 14 residues. CDR1 is DFQATT, CDR2 SNEGSKA, per germline (reference sequence). The V and J ends lost 4 bases and 6 bases respectively, with 19 bases between them. CDR3 coding DNA: TGCAGTGCTATAAACCTAGCATTGGCTTCCGAGCAGTACTTC. This encodes CSAINLALASEQYF.

The V call is TRBV28, the J call TRBJ1-6; 8 positions agree with TRBD1. This CDR3 contains 15 residues. Germline V gene lookup returns CDR1 MDHEN and CDR2 SYDVKM. The V gene end was trimmed by 1 base and the J gene end by 5 bases; junction bases not matched to a gene: 1. The CDR3 DNA reads TGTGCCAGCAGTTTATCGACAGGGGATAATTCACCCCTCCACTTT. Residues: CASSLSTGDNSPLHF. Variable domain in full (rest from reference TRBV28 and TRBJ1-6): DVKVTQSSRYLVKRTGEKVFLECVQDMDHENMFWYRQDPGLGLRLIYFSYDVKMKEKGDIPEGYSVSREKKERFSLILESASTNQTSMYLCASSLSTGDNSPLHFGNGTRLTVT.